These 20 T cell receptor beta chains share one sample of origin, sequenced in a study of T cells after yellow fever vaccination. Via MiXCR, TCRdb re-called the 5' RACE reads, giving one row per CDR3 protein. The data hold 200,000 to 250,000 distinct CDR3 sequences, with about 3% observed a single time. This material consisted of CD4+ T cells sorted from PBMCs, taken 10 days after the yellow fever booster vaccination. These TCRs come from a man between 18 and 35 years old who received the YFV17D yellow fever vaccine.

The rearrangement uses TRBV19 and TRBJ1-2; 7 nucleotides match TRBD1. Germline assignment: CDR1 LNHDA and CDR2 SQIVND (reference sequence). Germline trimming cut 7 bases from V and 0 bases from J; bases unmatched to any gene: 2. This CDR3 has 13 residues. The CDR3 DNA reads as TGTGCCAGTAACAGGGGTTCTAACTATGGCTACACCTTC. It specifies CASNRGSNYGYTF.

This clonotype was found many times. The rearrangement joins TRBV12-3 or TRBV12-4 to TRBJ1-1; D gene unclear. This CDR3 region has 16 residues. V shed 3 bases and J shed 6 bases, with 20 bases lying between them. CDR3 region: CASSFIAGYKAAEAFF. CDR3 nucleotide sequence: TGTGCCAGCAGTTTTATAGCTGGATACAAGGCGGCTGAAGCTTTCTTT.

This chain connects TRBV10-2 to TRBJ2-5; 7 bases are shared with TRBD1. CDR1 and CDR2 (germline): WSHSY, SAAADI. This CDR3 region has 15 residues. With 3 bases clipped from V and 4 bases from J, the junction kept 8 bases outside the gene matches. The CDR3 spells CASSERAGGGETQYF. The CDR3 coding sequence is TGCGCCAGCAGTGAACGCGCAGGGGGTGGAGAGACCCAGTACTTC.

In its sample, this clonotype was seen a few times. The V and J genes are TRBV7-2 and TRBJ1-6; TRBD1 is a possible D gene (5 bases). V was cut by 1 base and J by 6 bases, with 10 bases left in between. Per the germline V gene, CDR1 is SGHTA and CDR2 is FQGNSA. This CDR3 contains 15 residues. CDR3 amino acids: CASSLVRGRNSPLHF. DNA for the CDR3: TGTGCCAGCAGCTTAGTCCGGGGCCGTAATTCACCCCTCCACTTT.

This clonotype was counted between two and nine times. V and J are TRBV28 and TRBJ1-1; TRBD1 might be the D (5 bases). The germline V and J ends were trimmed by 3 bases and 4 bases, with 15 bases remaining between them. This CDR3 is 15 amino acids long. Germline CDR1 is MDHEN and CDR2 is SYDVKM. This chain's CDR3 is CASSLYIGGSTEAFF. The DNA of the CDR3 is TGTGCCAGCAGTTTGTATATCGGGGGGAGCACTGAAGCTTTCTTT.

This clonotype was picked up many times. This chain uses TRBV30 with TRBJ2-4; D is unresolved. The germline V and J ends were trimmed by 0 bases and 1 base, with 16 bases remaining between them. CDR3 length equals 17 residues. CDR1 and CDR2 (germline): GTSNPN, SVGIG (reference sequence). The CDR3: CAWSVRRSVSAKNIQYF. The DNA for the CDR3 is TGTGCCTGGAGTGTACGTCGATCGGTTTCGGCCAAAAACATTCAGTACTTC.

The chain has TRBV5-1 and TRBJ2-5; tentatively, D is TRBD2 (6 bases). This CDR3 is 14 amino acids long. Deletions cut 7 bases from V and 5 bases from J, with 18 bases between. Germline assignment: CDR1 SGHRS and CDR2 YFSETQ. This chain's CDR3 is CASALGGMRETQYF. The CDR3 DNA follows: TGCGCCAGCGCCCTTGGGGGGATGAGGGAGACCCAGTACTTC.

This clonotype has a count of ten or more. The rearrangement links TRBV7-3 to TRBJ2-3; no reliable D call. Germline V gene sequence: CDR1 SGHTA, CDR2 FQGTGA. The CDR3 is 18 amino acids. V lost 5 bases and J lost 2, with 23 bases in between. CDR3 DNA sequence: TGTGCCAGCAGCCTAGGAACCCTTTTCCCCACCGTCACAGATACGCAGTATTTT. Its translation: CASSLGTLFPTVTDTQYF.

V gene TRBV4-1 combines with J gene TRBJ1-1; TRBD1 might be the D (5 bases). The V end was cut by 3 bases, the J end by 4 bases, with 21 bases between. The CDR3 has 17 amino acids. Germline V gives CDR1 MGHRA, CDR2 YSYEKL. CDR3 DNA sequence: TGCGCCAGCAGCCAGCCCCGGGGGTCGGACGTGGGCACTGAAGCTTTCTTT. Translated, it gives CASSQPRGSDVGTEAFF.

This clonotype occurred many times. This rearrangement joins TRBV20-1 to TRBJ2-1, with 13 nucleotides matching TRBD2. This CDR3 region has 14 residues. Germline V gives CDR1 DFQATT, CDR2 SNEGSKA (reference sequence). The V gene end was trimmed by 6 bases and the J gene end by 8 bases; junction bases not matched to a gene: 7. The CDR3 DNA reads TGCAGTGCCTTCGGGACTAGCGGGGCCGATGAGCAGTTCTTC. It translates to CSAFGTSGADEQFF.

This clonotype showed up many times. The V and J genes are TRBV5-4 and TRBJ2-2, with D tentatively TRBD2 (6 bases). V lost 4 bases and J 6 bases, leaving 13 bases between the germline ends. The CDR3 has 14 residues. CDR1 is SGHNT and CDR2 is YYREEE in the germline V gene (reference sequence). The DNA for the CDR3 is TGTGCCAGCAGCGCCCGACTAGGGGCCGGGGAGCTGTTTTTT. Protein sequence: CASSARLGAGELFF.

This clonotype was found many times. The chain has TRBV20-1 and TRBJ2-3; 8 bases match TRBD1. CDR3 length: 15 residues. Losses at the gene ends were 2 bases for V and 1 base for J; bases not matched to a gene: 5. Germline CDR1 reads DFQATT; CDR2 reads SNEGSKA (reference sequence). The CDR3 DNA is TGCAGTGCTAGAAGGGGACAGGAGGGCACAGATACGCAGTATTTT. Amino acid sequence: CSARRGQEGTDTQYF.

This clonotype occurred a few times. The chain recombines TRBV7-2 with TRBJ1-5, with a possible D match to TRBD1 (5 bases). Trimming removed 4 bases at V and 0 bases at J, with 10 bases between. CDR1 and CDR2 from the germline V gene are SGHTA and FQGNSA. The CDR3 covers 15 residues. The CDR3: CASSSRAYSNQPQHF. DNA for the CDR3: TGTGCCAGCAGCTCCAGGGCCTATAGCAATCAGCCCCAGCATTTT.

This clonotype has ten or more counts. The chain couples TRBV29-1 to TRBJ1-5, with D perhaps TRBD1 (5 bases). The length of the CDR3 is 13 residues. V dropped 7 bases and J dropped 4 bases, with 14 bases sitting between them. The germline V gene encodes CDR1 SQVTM and CDR2 ANQGSEA. The CDR3 sequence: CSAQGLPNQPQHF. The CDR3 nucleotides are TGCAGCGCCCAGGGACTACCGAATCAGCCCCAGCATTTT.

The chain carries TRBV4-1 and TRBJ1-1, with D possibly matching TRBD1 (5 bases). The CDR3 contains 18 residues. V was pared by 1 base and J by 1 base, with 19 bases between. Germline lookup yields CDR1 MGHRA and CDR2 YSYEKL. The DNA for the CDR3 is TGCGCCAGCAGCCAAGGAGGGGCGAGCGGCCGCAAGAACACTGAAGCTTTCTTT. Translating gives CASSQGGASGRKNTEAFF.

The sample holds a few counts of this clonotype. The chain recombines TRBV7-2 with TRBJ2-7, with D maybe TRBD1 (7 bases). This CDR3 region has 14 residues. V lost 1 base to trimming and J lost 6 bases, with 13 bases between them. In germline, CDR1 is SGHTA, CDR2 FQGNSA. The chain's CDR3 is CASSLGRGRSEQYV. The DNA of the CDR3 is TGTGCCAGCAGCTTAGGCAGGGGGAGGTCCGAGCAGTACGTC.

This rearrangement joins TRBV5-1 to TRBJ2-5; 10 nucleotides align to TRBD1. The CDR3 is 14 residues long. Germline CDR1 SGHRS, CDR2 YFSETQ. V lost 4 bases and J lost 3; bases outside the gene matches: 3. CDR3 in amino acids: CASSDRGREETQYF. The DNA of the CDR3 is TGCGCCAGCAGCGACAGGGGGCGCGAAGAGACCCAGTACTTC.

At least ten counts were recorded for this clonotype. V gene TRBV7-8 combines with J gene TRBJ2-7; D may be TRBD1 (6 bases). Trimming shortened V by 3 bases and J by 5 bases, and 14 bases separated the two germline ends. Germline V gene lookup returns CDR1 SGHVS and CDR2 FQNEAQ. The CDR3 is made up of 14 amino acids. In nucleotides, the CDR3 is TGTGCCAGCAGCTTTCGCCAGGGGTACCACGAGCAGTACTTC. This gives the protein CASSFRQGYHEQYF. Full variable domain (remainder filled in from reference TRBV7-8 and TRBJ2-7): GAGVSQSPRYKVAKRGQDVALRCDPISGHVSLFWYQQALGQGPEFLTYFQNEAQLDKSGLPSDRFFAERPEGSVSTLKIQRTQQEDSAVYLCASSFRQGYHEQYFGPGTRLTVT.

This sequence joins TRBV5-6 and TRBJ2-2; D gene unclear. Looked up from germline, CDR1 is SGHDT and CDR2 is YYEEEE. The ends were cut back, 0 bases at V and 2 bases at J, with 14 bases in the middle. The CDR3 totals 17 residues. CDR3 in amino acids: CASSLDGPTANTGELFF. The CDR3 DNA follows: TGTGCCAGCAGCTTGGACGGACCAACCGCTAACACCGGGGAGCTGTTTTTT.

The chain links TRBV4-1 to TRBJ1-5, with TRBD1 matching 9 bases. Trimming at V came to 1 base and at J to 2 bases, leaving 18 bases not matched to a gene. This CDR3 has 21 amino acids. Germline-derived CDR1 and CDR2 are MGHRA and YSYEKL. CDR3 nucleotides: TGCGCCAGCAGCCAAGTGCCCATGAGACAGGGGGGAGGTCGGGGCAATCAGCCCCAGCATTTT. This codes for CASSQVPMRQGGGRGNQPQHF.